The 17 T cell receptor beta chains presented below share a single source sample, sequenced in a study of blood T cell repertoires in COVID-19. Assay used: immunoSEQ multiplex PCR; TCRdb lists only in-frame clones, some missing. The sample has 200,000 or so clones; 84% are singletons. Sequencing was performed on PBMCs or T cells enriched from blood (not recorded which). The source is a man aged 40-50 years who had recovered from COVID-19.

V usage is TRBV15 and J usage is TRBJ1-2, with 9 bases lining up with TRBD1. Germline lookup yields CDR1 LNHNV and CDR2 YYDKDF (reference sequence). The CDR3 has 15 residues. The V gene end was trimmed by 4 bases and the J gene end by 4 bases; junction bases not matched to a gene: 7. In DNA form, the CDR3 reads TGTGCCACCAGCATCAGGACAGGGGACATCTATGGCTACACCTTC. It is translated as CATSIRTGDIYGYTF.

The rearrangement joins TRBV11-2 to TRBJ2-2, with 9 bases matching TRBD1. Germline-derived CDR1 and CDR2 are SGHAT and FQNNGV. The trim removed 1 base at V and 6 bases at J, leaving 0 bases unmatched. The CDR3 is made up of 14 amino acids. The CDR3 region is CASSLGQGAGELFF. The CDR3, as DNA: TGTGCCAGCAGCTTAGGACAGGGGGCCGGGGAGCTGTTTTTT.

CDR3 DNA sequence: TGTGCCAGCAGCCAGAAGGAAAGGGGAACGAACACCGGGGAGCTGTTTTTT. Its protein is CASSQKERGTNTGELFF. The rearrangement links TRBV7-9 to TRBJ2-2; maybe TRBD1 (5 bases). The V gene's germline CDR1 is SEHNR and CDR2 FQNEAQ (reference sequence). This CDR3 spans 17 amino acids. V was clipped by 5 bases and J by 0 bases, with 16 bases between them.

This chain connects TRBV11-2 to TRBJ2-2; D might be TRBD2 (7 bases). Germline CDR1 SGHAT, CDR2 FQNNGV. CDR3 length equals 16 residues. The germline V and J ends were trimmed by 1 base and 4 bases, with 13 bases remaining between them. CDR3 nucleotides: TGTGCCAGCAGCTTAGTAGGACTAGGGGGCACCGGGGAGCTGTTTTTT. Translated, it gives CASSLVGLGGTGELFF.

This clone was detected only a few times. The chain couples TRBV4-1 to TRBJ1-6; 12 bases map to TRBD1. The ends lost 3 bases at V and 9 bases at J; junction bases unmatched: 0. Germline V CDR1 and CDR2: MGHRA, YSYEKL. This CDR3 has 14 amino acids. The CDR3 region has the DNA TGCGCCAGCAGCCAGGGACAGGGGGCTTCACCCCTCCACTTT. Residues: CASSQGQGASPLHF.

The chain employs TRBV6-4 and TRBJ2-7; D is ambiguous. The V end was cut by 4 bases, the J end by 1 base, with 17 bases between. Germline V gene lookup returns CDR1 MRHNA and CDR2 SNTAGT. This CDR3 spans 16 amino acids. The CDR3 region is CASSVSGPAGSYEQYF. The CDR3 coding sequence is TGTGCCAGCAGTGTCAGTGGGCCAGCAGGTTCCTACGAGCAGTACTTC.

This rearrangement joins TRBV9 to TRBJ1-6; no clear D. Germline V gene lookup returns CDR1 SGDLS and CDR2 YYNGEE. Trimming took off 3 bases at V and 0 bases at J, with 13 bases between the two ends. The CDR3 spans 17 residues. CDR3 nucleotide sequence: TGTGCCAGCAGCGCCCCCGAATCCGGCTCCTATAATTCACCCCTCCACTTT. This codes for CASSAPESGSYNSPLHF.

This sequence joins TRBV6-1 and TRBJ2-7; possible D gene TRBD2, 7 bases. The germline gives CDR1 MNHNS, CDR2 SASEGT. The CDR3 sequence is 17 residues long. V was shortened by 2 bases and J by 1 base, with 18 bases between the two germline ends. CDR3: CASSEFGARGASYEQYF. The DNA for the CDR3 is TGTGCCAGCAGTGAATTTGGGGCTCGGGGGGCTTCCTACGAGCAGTACTTC.

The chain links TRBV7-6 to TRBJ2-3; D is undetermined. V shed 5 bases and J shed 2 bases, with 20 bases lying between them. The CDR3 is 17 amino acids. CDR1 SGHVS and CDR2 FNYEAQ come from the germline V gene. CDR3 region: CASSHFGGSRFTDTQYF. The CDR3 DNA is TGTGCCAGCAGCCATTTCGGTGGTAGCAGATTCACAGATACGCAGTATTTT.

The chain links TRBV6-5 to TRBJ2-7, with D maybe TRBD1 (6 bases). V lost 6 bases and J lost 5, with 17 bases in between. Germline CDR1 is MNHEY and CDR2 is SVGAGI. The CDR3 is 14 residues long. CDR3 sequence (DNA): TGTGCCAGCAGCTGGATCAGGGGCTCAAACGAGCAGTACTTC. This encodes CASSWIRGSNEQYF.

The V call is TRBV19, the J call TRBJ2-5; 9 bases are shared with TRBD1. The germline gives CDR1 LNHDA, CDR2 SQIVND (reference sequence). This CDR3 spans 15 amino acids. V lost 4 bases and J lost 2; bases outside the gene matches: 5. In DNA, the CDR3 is TGTGCCAGTAGTAGGGGGGGGACAGGGCAAGAGACCCAGTACTTC. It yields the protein CASSRGGTGQETQYF. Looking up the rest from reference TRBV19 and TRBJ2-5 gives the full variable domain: DGGITQSPKYLFRKEGQNVTLSCEQNLNHDAMYWYRQDPGQGLRLIYYSQIVNDFQKGDIAEGYSVSREKKESFPLTVTSAQKNPTAFYLCASSRGGTGQETQYFGPGTRLLVL.

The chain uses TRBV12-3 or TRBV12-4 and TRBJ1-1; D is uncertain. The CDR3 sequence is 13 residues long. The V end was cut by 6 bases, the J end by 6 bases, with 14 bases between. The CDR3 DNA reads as TGTGCCAGCAGCCCGTCCGGGAGCGCTGAAGCTTTCTTT. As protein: CASSPSGSAEAFF.

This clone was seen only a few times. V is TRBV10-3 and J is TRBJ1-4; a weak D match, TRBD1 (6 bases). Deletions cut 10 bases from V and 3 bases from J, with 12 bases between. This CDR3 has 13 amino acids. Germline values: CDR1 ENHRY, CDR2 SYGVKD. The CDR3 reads CATTKGANEKLFF. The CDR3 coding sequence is TGTGCCACGACCAAGGGGGCTAATGAAAAACTGTTTTTT.

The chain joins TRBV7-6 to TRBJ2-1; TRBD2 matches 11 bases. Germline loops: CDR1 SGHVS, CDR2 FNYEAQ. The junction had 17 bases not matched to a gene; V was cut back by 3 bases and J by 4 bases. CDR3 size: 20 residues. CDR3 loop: CASSLPEGLAGDTTYNEQFF. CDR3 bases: TGTGCCAGCAGCTTGCCAGAAGGACTAGCGGGCGACACTACATACAATGAGCAGTTCTTC.

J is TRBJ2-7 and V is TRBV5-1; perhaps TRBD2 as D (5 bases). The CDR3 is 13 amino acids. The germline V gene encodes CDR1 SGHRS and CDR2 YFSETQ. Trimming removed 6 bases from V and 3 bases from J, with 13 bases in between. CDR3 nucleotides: TGCGCCAGCAAGAAGGACTTACTCTACGAGCAGTACTTC. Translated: CASKKDLLYEQYF.

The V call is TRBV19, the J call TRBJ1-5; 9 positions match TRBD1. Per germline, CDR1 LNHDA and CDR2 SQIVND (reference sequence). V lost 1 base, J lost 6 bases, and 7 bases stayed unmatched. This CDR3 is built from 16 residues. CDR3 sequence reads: CASSIGGQGSLQPQHF. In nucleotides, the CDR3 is TGTGCCAGTAGTATAGGGGGACAGGGAAGCCTTCAGCCCCAGCATTTT.

CDR3 sequence: CASSAWRDSTYEQYF. The DNA of the CDR3 is TGTGCCAGCAGCGCATGGCGGGACAGTACCTACGAGCAGTACTTC. The chain joins TRBV9 to TRBJ2-7; TRBD1 might be the D (7 bases). V was clipped by 3 bases and J by 2 bases, with 15 bases between them. The V gene's germline CDR1 is SGDLS and CDR2 YYNGEE. The CDR3 contains 15 residues.